This TCR beta chain was retrieved from a study of metastatic and nonmetastatic thyroid tumors. Across the study: Comparative analysis of repertoires was undertaken across blood and tumor or nodule tissue obtained from malignant and benign thyroid patients.

CDR3 length equals 15 residues. V was shortened by 6 bases and J by 2 bases, with 14 bases between the two germline ends. In germline, CDR1 is SGHRS, CDR2 YFSETQ. Each patient came to thyroid surgery without any prior treatment (of any kind). Using MiXCR, TCRdb re-called clones from the PCR reads. In the table there are about 6,200 clones, around 33% of which are singletons. The sequenced sample was adjacent normal tissue. This chain joins TRBV5-1 and TRBJ2-2; D gene unclear. This receptor was obtained from a female donor with papillary thyroid cancer or a benign thyroid nodule (not recorded which). Some clones in this sample may be carry-over from other donors' samples. The CDR3 region is CASTMQRDNTGELFF. The CDR3 DNA reads as TGCGCCAGCACCATGCAGAGAGACAACACCGGGGAGCTGTTTTTT.